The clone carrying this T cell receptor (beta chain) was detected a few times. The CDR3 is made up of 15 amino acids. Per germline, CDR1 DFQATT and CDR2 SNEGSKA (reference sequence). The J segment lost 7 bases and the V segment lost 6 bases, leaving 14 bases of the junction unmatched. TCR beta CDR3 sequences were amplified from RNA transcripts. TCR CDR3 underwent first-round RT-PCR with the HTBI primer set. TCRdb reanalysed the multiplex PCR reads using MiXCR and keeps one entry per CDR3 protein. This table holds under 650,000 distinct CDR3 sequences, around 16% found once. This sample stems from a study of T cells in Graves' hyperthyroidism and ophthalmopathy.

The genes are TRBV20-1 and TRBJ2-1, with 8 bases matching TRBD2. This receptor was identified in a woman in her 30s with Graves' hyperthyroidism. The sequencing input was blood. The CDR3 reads CSAHTAGDSRNEQFF. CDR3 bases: TGCAGTGCCCACACAGCGGGAGATTCGAGGAATGAGCAGTTCTTC.